A selection of T cell receptor beta chains follows, all from one sample in a study of blood T cell repertoires in COVID-19. Profiling relied on immunoSEQ multiplex PCR, and the TCRdb table lists in-frame clones only, not all of them. The sample consists of approximately 250,000 clones, roughly 91% of them appearing once. The sequencing input was peripheral blood. Receptor source: a man younger than 40 with COVID-19, enrolled during active disease. Each CDR3 is given with its conserved first and last residue. A D gene is named only where the DNA matches it firmly. Expanded clones get a size class; other rows say once, few or many, or leave the size out.

v_call: TRBV2; d_call: -; cdr3_length: 14; j_call: TRBJ1-5; clone_size: -; cdr3_aa: CASSPEQGGQPQHF; cdr3_nt: TGTGCCAGCAGCCCCGAGCAGGGCGGTCAGCCCCAGCATTTT
v_call: TRBV10-3; d_call: -; cdr3_length: 13; j_call: TRBJ2-7; clone_size: -; cdr3_aa: CAISVDTIYEQYF; cdr3_nt: TGTGCCATCAGTGTGGACACCATCTACGAGCAGTACTTC
v_call: TRBV11-2; d_call: -; cdr3_length: 14; j_call: TRBJ1-1; clone_size: -; cdr3_aa: CASSMGGANTEAFF; cdr3_nt: TGTGCCAGCAGTATGGGGGGGGCGAACACTGAAGCTTTCTTT
v_call: TRBV20-1; d_call: -; cdr3_length: 15; j_call: TRBJ1-1; clone_size: -; cdr3_aa: CSASALSGMNTEAFF; cdr3_nt: TGCAGTGCTAGTGCCCTCTCGGGGATGAACACTGAAGCTTTCTTT
v_call: TRBV5-5; d_call: -; cdr3_length: 14; j_call: TRBJ1-1; clone_size: -; cdr3_aa: CASSFGTLNTEAFF; cdr3_nt: TGTGCCAGCAGCTTTGGGACATTGAACACTGAAGCTTTCTTT
v_call: TRBV4-2; d_call: -; cdr3_length: 16; j_call: TRBJ2-6; clone_size: -; cdr3_aa: CASSQDETPGANVLTF; cdr3_nt: TGTGCCAGCAGCCAAGATGAAACTCCTGGGGCCAACGTCCTGACTTTC
v_call: TRBV5-1; d_call: -; cdr3_length: 16; j_call: TRBJ1-1; clone_size: -; cdr3_aa: CASSLVLAGRNTEAFF; cdr3_nt: TGCGCCAGCAGCTTGGTTTTGGCAGGAAGGAACACTGAAGCTTTCTTT
v_call: TRBV28; d_call: -; cdr3_length: 13; j_call: TRBJ1-4; clone_size: -; cdr3_aa: CASSSYAGEKLFF; cdr3_nt: TGTGCCAGCAGTTCCTACGCGGGTGAAAAACTGTTTTTT
v_call: TRBV6-5; d_call: -; cdr3_length: 15; j_call: TRBJ1-1; clone_size: once; cdr3_aa: CASSYSQTMNTEAFF; cdr3_nt: TGTGCCAGCAGTTACTCTCAGACAATGAACACTGAAGCTTTCTTT
v_call: TRBV7-3; d_call: TRBD2; cdr3_length: 16; j_call: TRBJ2-3; clone_size: -; cdr3_aa: CASSFGAGGPGDTQYF; cdr3_nt: TGTGCCAGCAGCTTTGGAGCGGGGGGGCCAGGGGATACGCAGTATTTT
v_call: TRBV9; d_call: -; cdr3_length: 16; j_call: TRBJ2-1; clone_size: -; cdr3_aa: CASSTLGRDSLNEQFF; cdr3_nt: TGTGCCAGCAGCACCCTCGGTAGGGACTCGCTGAATGAGCAGTTCTTC
v_call: TRBV6-5; d_call: -; cdr3_length: 14; j_call: TRBJ2-5; clone_size: -; cdr3_aa: CASRTGGAGETQYF; cdr3_nt: TGTGCCAGCAGGACTGGGGGGGCGGGGGAGACCCAGTACTTC
v_call: TRBV6-2/TRBV6-3; d_call: -; cdr3_length: 17; j_call: TRBJ2-2; clone_size: -; cdr3_aa: CASSYFFRIGGTGELFF; cdr3_nt: TGTGCCAGCAGTTACTTTTTTCGCATCGGTGGCACCGGGGAGCTGTTTTTT
v_call: TRBV3-1/TRBV3-2; d_call: TRBD2; cdr3_length: 17; j_call: TRBJ2-1; clone_size: -; cdr3_aa: CASSQDEGTRVYNEQFF; cdr3_nt: TGTGCCAGCAGCCAAGATGAGGGGACTAGGGTTTACAATGAGCAGTTCTTC
v_call: TRBV27; d_call: TRBD1; cdr3_length: 13; j_call: TRBJ1-5; clone_size: -; cdr3_aa: CASSPHRGKPQHF; cdr3_nt: TGTGCCAGCAGTCCACACAGGGGTAAGCCCCAGCATTTT
v_call: TRBV6-1; d_call: TRBD1; cdr3_length: 15; j_call: TRBJ1-1; clone_size: -; cdr3_aa: CASSDQGAENTEAFF; cdr3_nt: TGTGCCAGCAGTGACCAGGGGGCTGAGAACACTGAAGCTTTCTTT
v_call: TRBV6-5; d_call: -; cdr3_length: 13; j_call: TRBJ1-2; clone_size: -; cdr3_aa: CASSSPRVAGYTF; cdr3_nt: TGTGCCAGCAGTTCCCCCAGGGTAGCTGGCTACACCTTC
v_call: TRBV6-5; d_call: TRBD2; cdr3_length: 14; j_call: TRBJ2-5; clone_size: -; cdr3_aa: CASSYWGGKETQYF; cdr3_nt: TGTGCCAGCAGTTACTGGGGAGGGAAGGAGACCCAGTACTTC
v_call: TRBV6-6; d_call: -; cdr3_length: 16; j_call: TRBJ2-5; clone_size: -; cdr3_aa: CASSYGRGAELEGQYF; cdr3_nt: TGTGCCAGCAGTTACGGCAGGGGGGCGGAATTGGAAGGCCAGTACTTC
v_call: TRBV4-2; d_call: TRBD2; cdr3_length: 18; j_call: TRBJ2-1; clone_size: -; cdr3_aa: CASSHITSGGSSYNEQFF; cdr3_nt: TGTGCCAGCAGCCACATCACTAGCGGGGGGTCCTCCTACAATGAGCAGTTCTTC
v_call: TRBV11-2; d_call: -; cdr3_length: 14; j_call: TRBJ2-7; clone_size: -; cdr3_aa: CASSLDSISYEQYF; cdr3_nt: TGTGCCAGCAGCCTCGACAGCATCTCCTACGAGCAGTACTTC
v_call: TRBV5-1; d_call: -; cdr3_length: 14; j_call: TRBJ1-1; clone_size: -; cdr3_aa: CASSLSGQNTEAFF; cdr3_nt: TGCGCCAGCAGCTTGTCGGGACAGAACACTGAAGCTTTCTTT
v_call: TRBV7-9; d_call: -; cdr3_length: 14; j_call: TRBJ1-6; clone_size: -; cdr3_aa: CASSATGGGSPLHF; cdr3_nt: TGTGCCAGCAGCGCTACGGGCGGGGGTTCACCCCTCCACTTT
v_call: TRBV19; d_call: TRBD2; cdr3_length: 14; j_call: TRBJ2-7; clone_size: -; cdr3_aa: CASSPGTTSGEQYF; cdr3_nt: TGTGCCAGTAGTCCCGGGACTACCTCTGGCGAGCAGTACTTC
v_call: TRBV12-5; d_call: -; cdr3_length: 16; j_call: TRBJ1-2; clone_size: -; cdr3_aa: CASGLVRAGVTDGYTF; cdr3_nt: TGTGCTAGTGGTTTGGTACGGGCAGGGGTGACGGATGGCTACACCTTC
v_call: TRBV30; d_call: -; cdr3_length: 11; j_call: TRBJ2-7; clone_size: -; cdr3_aa: CAWSVLLEQYF; cdr3_nt: TGTGCCTGGAGTGTACTTCTCGAGCAGTACTTC
v_call: TRBV7-9; d_call: -; cdr3_length: 14; j_call: TRBJ1-1; clone_size: -; cdr3_aa: CASGDRVMNTEAFF; cdr3_nt: TGTGCCAGCGGCGATCGGGTCATGAACACTGAAGCTTTCTTT
v_call: TRBV5-4; d_call: -; cdr3_length: 14; j_call: TRBJ2-2; clone_size: -; cdr3_aa: CASSSDWNTGELFF; cdr3_nt: TGTGCCAGCAGTTCGGACTGGAACACCGGGGAGCTGTTTTTT
v_call: TRBV19; d_call: -; cdr3_length: 15; j_call: TRBJ2-6; clone_size: -; cdr3_aa: CASTWRSSGANVLTF; cdr3_nt: TGTGCCAGTACCTGGAGGAGCTCTGGGGCCAACGTCCTGACTTTC
v_call: TRBV5-6; d_call: -; cdr3_length: 13; j_call: TRBJ2-5; clone_size: once; cdr3_aa: CASSSMYQETQYF; cdr3_nt: TGTGCCAGCAGCTCCATGTACCAAGAGACCCAGTACTTC
v_call: TRBV2; d_call: TRBD1; cdr3_length: 12; j_call: TRBJ1-1; clone_size: -; cdr3_aa: CASRGQRTEAFF; cdr3_nt: TGTGCCAGCAGGGGACAGAGGACTGAAGCTTTCTTT